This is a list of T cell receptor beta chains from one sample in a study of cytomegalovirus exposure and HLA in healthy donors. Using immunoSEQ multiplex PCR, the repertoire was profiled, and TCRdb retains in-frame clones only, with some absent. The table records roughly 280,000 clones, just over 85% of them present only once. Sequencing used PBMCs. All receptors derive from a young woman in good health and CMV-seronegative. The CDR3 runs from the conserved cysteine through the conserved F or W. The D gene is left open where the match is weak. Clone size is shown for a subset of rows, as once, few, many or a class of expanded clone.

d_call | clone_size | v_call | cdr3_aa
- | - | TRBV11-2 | CASSSLRGRGIEQFF
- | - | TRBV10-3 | CAISESTWVAPYEQYF
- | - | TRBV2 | CASRPRLATRTDTQYF
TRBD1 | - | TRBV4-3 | CASSMDRGNSPLHF
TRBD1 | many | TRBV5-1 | CASSPTGGESEQYF
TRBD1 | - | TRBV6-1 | CASSVEYDRAYGYTF
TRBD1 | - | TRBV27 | CASRNGQGPSYEQYF
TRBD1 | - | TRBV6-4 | CASSDSNNRGRNSPLHF
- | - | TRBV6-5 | CASSYGGSNQPQHF
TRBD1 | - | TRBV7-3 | CASSLTGGTPSEQYF
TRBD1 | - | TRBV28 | CASSNSIQGFHGYTF
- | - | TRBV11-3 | CASSLIRGSHEQFF
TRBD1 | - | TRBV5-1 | CASSLEQGLYGYTF
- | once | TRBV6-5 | CASSRQRRETQYF
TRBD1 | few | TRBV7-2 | CASSYRGGQPQHF
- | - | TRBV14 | CASSQAGFTEAFF
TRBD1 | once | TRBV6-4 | CASSDSSLWDRGANYGYTF
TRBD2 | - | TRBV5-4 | CASSQGLAGITGELFF
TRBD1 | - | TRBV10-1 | CASSEYRGTEAFF
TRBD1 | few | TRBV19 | CASNPFDRDQPQHF
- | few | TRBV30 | CAWRANYGYTF
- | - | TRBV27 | CASSLSRWANTGELFF
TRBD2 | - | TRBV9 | CASSGRGGRVGYNEQFF
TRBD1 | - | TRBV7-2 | CASSDRGVNYGYTF
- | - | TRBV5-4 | CASSPGGEDTQYF
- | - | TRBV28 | CASSLTYEQYF
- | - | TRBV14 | CATHGYRNTEAFF
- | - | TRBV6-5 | CASSYSYATNEKLFF
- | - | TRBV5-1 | CASSLRRAPFTYEQYF
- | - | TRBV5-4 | CASSSDRLRGETQYF
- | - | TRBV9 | CASSVEAGDYGYTF
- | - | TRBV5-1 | CASREGQSTEAFF
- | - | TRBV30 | CAWSVSDFLNEQFF
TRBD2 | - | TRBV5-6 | CASSWLAGVYSYEQYF
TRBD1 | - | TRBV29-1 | CSAQTGGTEAFF
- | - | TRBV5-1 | CASSLATGVGETQYF
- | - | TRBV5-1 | CASSSRRGRAPYEQYF
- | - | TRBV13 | CASSLQGRVETQYF
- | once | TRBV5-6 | CASSWHNSYNSPLHF
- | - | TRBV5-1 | CASSLVPTGILNQPQHF
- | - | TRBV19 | CASGDNGQFPYGYTF
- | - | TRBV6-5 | CASSYLGTKSNQPQHF
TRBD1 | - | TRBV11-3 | CASSPDRITDTQYF
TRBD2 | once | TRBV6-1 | CASSDHSGSSYNEQFF
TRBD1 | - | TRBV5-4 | CASSWGQGASDTQYF
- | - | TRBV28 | CASSSPPPGGYEQYF
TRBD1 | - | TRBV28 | CASSIDRAGNQPQHF
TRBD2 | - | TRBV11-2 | CASGRGNIQYF
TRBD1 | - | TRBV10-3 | CAISAGTDLSYEQYF
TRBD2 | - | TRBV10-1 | CASSESMGSGRAFIQYF
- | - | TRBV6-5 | CASSGGRLGNQPQHF